These 2 T cell receptor beta chains were sequenced from one sample in a study of T cells in Graves' hyperthyroidism and ophthalmopathy. RNA transcripts served as the template for amplifying TCR beta CDR3 regions. First-round RT-PCR targeting the TCR CDR3 was performed with the HTBI primer set. A single record per CDR3 protein comes from TCRdb applying MiXCR to the multiplex PCR reads. The sample has roughly 290,000 distinct CDR3 sequences, roughly an eighth seen once; the top ten hold 7.9%. Sequencing used blood. These receptors were collected from a middle-aged woman with Graves' hyperthyroidism.

With respect to this clonotype: The junction does not match germline at one end; this may be a read error. The genes are TRBV5-1 and TRBJ2-7, with TRBD2 matching 8 bases. The length of the CDR3 is 13 residues. CDR1 is SGHRS, CDR2 YFSETQ, per germline. Here the CDR3 reads CASSFSGIYGQYF. CDR3 DNA: TGCGCCAGCAGCTTTAGCGGGATTTACGGGCAGTACTTC.

This clonotype came up many times. The CDR3 sequence is CASSQDEGNSYNEQFF. In DNA form, the CDR3 reads TGCGCCAGCAGCCAAGATGAAGGCAACAGCTACAATGAGCAGTTCTTC. The gene calls are TRBV4-1 and TRBJ2-1, with D unclear. Looked up from germline, CDR1 is MGHRA and CDR2 is YSYEKL. V lost 0 bases and J lost 3, with 12 bases in between. This CDR3 has 16 residues.